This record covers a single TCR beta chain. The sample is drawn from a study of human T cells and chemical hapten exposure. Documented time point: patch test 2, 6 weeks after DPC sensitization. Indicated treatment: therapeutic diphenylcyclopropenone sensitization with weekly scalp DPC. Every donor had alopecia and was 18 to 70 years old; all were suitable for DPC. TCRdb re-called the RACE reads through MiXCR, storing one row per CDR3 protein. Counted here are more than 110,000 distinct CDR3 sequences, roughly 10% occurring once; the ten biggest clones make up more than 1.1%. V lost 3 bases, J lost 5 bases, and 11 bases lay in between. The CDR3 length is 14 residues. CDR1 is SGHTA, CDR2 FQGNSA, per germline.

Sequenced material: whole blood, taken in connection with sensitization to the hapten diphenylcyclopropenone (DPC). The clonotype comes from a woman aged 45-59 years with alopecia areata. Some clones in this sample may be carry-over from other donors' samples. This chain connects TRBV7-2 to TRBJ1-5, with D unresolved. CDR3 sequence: CASSLSQVDQPQHF. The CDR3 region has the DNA TGTGCCAGCAGCTTGAGCCAGGTTGATCAGCCCCAGCATTTT. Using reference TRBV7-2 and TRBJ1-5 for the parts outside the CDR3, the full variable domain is GAGVSQSPSNKVTEKGKDVELRCDPISGHTALYWYRQSLGQGLEFLIYFQGNSAPDKSGLPSDRFSAERTGGSVSTLTIQRTQQEDSAVYLCASSLSQVDQPQHFGDGTRLSIL.